The source of this T cell receptor beta chain is a study of blood T cell repertoires in COVID-19. Overall study: COVID-19 samples from acute and convalescent phases originated in the United States, Italy and Spain. Sources were T cells, B-cell-depleted T cells, or PBMCs; the material itself was cDNA or gDNA.

In the authors' methods: Reference gene primer amplification in the assay estimated nucleated cell counts. Here immunoSEQ multiplex PCR was the method, and the copy in TCRdb shows in-frame clones only, minus some. V, J and clone size are those of that table, while D and trimming were read from the DNA. The table has some 130,000 clones, roughly three quarters seen once. The CDR3 is made up of 12 amino acids. Trimming stripped 6 bases from V and 10 bases from J, with 15 bases between. Specimen: peripheral blood. This chain joins TRBV12-3 or TRBV12-4 and TRBJ1-1, with unresolved D. This sequence was found in an elderly woman with acute or convalescent COVID-19. In DNA form, the CDR3 reads TGTGCCAGCAGCCCCCACTCTTTAGCAGCTTTCTTT. Encoded protein: CASSPHSLAAFF.